These T cell receptor beta chains were read from a single sample in a study of T cells in Graves' hyperthyroidism and ophthalmopathy. Using its own MiXCR run on the multiplex PCR reads, TCRdb lists one record per CDR3 protein. Of 660,000 or so distinct CDR3 sequences listed, more than 20% are singletons. Input material: blood. Receptors were obtained from a young man with Graves' ophthalmopathy. Both conserved end residues are part of each CDR3. The D gene is left open where the match is weak. Not every row has a clone size; where given, it reads once, few, many or a size class.

D gene	V gene	J gene	clone size	CDR3 DNA	CDR3 protein
-	TRBV6-2/TRBV6-3	TRBJ1-5	-	TGTGCCAGCACACAGTACTATAGCAATCAGCCCCAGCATTTT	CASTQYYSNQPQHF
-	TRBV30	TRBJ1-3	few	TGTGCCTGGAGTCTAAGAGAACAGGCCGATTCTGGAAACACCATATATTTT	CAWSLREQADSGNTIYF
TRBD2	TRBV10-3	TRBJ2-1	few	TGTGCCATCAGCGAAACTAGCGGAGGGGATGAGCAGTTCTTC	CAISETSGGDEQFF
-	TRBV20-1	TRBJ2-3	few	TGCAGTGCTCAGGGCAACACAGATACGCAGTATTTT	CSAQGNTDTQYF
-	TRBV5-5	TRBJ2-1	many	TGTGCCAGCAGCTTGGAAGGGATCGATGAGCAGTTCTTC	CASSLEGIDEQFF
-	TRBV20-1	TRBJ2-3	-	TGCAGTGCTAGTGGACAGCCGGTAACCCGGGTAGCGGCTAGCACAGATACGCAGTATTTT	CSASGQPVTRVAASTDTQYF
-	TRBV25-1	TRBJ1-1	-	TGTGCCAGCAGTGAAACACGAGAGAACACTGAAGCTTTCTTT	CASSETRENTEAFF
-	TRBV7-3	TRBJ2-2	many	TGTGCCAGCAGCTTAGAACTATCCGGGGAGCTGTTTTTT	CASSLELSGELFF
-	TRBV6-2/TRBV6-3	TRBJ2-2	-	TGTGCCAGCAGTAGGGGGGCGGATGCGAACACCGGGGAGCTGTTTTTT	CASSRGADANTGELFF
TRBD2	TRBV28	TRBJ2-7	many	TGTGCCAGCAGTTCCCCGGGACTAGCCTCGGGGGAGCAGTACTTC	CASSSPGLASGEQYF
-	TRBV19	TRBJ1-1	-	TGTGCCAGTAGTCGGCAGGGTGGGTTTGGCACTGAAGCTTTCTTT	CASSRQGGFGTEAFF
-	TRBV20-1	TRBJ1-2	once	TGCAGTGCTGGAAACGGCTACACCTTC	CSAGNGYTF
TRBD1	TRBV11-2	TRBJ1-2	many	TGTGCCAGCACCTCCGGGACAGACTTTGGCTACACCTTC	CASTSGTDFGYTF
-	TRBV6-1	TRBJ1-1	few	TGTGCCAGCAGTGATCGAAGGGGAGCTTTCTTT	CASSDRRGAFF
-	TRBV18	TRBJ2-3	many	TGTGCCAGCTCACCTTCTTCTAGCACAGATACGCAGTATTTT	CASSPSSSTDTQYF
-	TRBV20-1	TRBJ2-3	few	TGCAGTGCTAGTGGGACATCCTTTAGGGATACGCAGTATTTT	CSASGTSFRDTQYF
TRBD2	TRBV29-1	TRBJ2-5	few	TGCAGCGTTGAAGTCTTAGCGGGAGAAGAGACCCAGTACTTC	CSVEVLAGEETQYF
TRBD2	TRBV27	TRBJ2-7	-	TGTGCCAGCAGCGGGACTAGCGGATTCTACGAGCAGTACTTC	CASSGTSGFYEQYF
TRBD2	TRBV6-2/TRBV6-3	TRBJ2-3	many	TGTGCCAGCAGTTATGTGACTAGCAAAGATACGCAGTATTTT	CASSYVTSKDTQYF
-	TRBV10-3	TRBJ1-1	few	TGTGCCGTCGGCGGGAACACTGAAGCTTTCTTT	CAVGGNTEAFF
-	TRBV7-3	TRBJ2-3	many	TGTGCCAGCAGCTTATATGGACAAACTAGCACAGATACGCAGTATTTT	CASSLYGQTSTDTQYF
-	TRBV7-9	TRBJ2-7	few	TGTGCCAGCAGCTTCCCGGGACACACATCCTACGAGCAGTACTTC	CASSFPGHTSYEQYF
TRBD1	TRBV20-1	TRBJ1-5	few	TGCAGTGCCCTATCTAGGGCCAACAGGGGGCAAAATCAGCCCCAGCATTTT	CSALSRANRGQNQPQHF
-	TRBV5-1	TRBJ2-7	many	TGCGCCAGCAGCTTGGATGGGTCCGAGCAGTACTTC	CASSLDGSEQYF
TRBD1	TRBV6-5	TRBJ1-2	-	TGTGCCAGCAGTTACGAAGGACAGGGAGGCTATGGCTACACCTTC	CASSYEGQGGYGYTF
TRBD1	TRBV28	TRBJ1-4	-	TGTGCCAGCAGTTTTGGGACAGGGGGTAATGAAGAACTGTTTTTT	CASSFGTGGNEELFF
-	TRBV5-5	TRBJ1-1	-	TGTGCCAGCAGCTTGCTTGGCTTGAACACTGAAGCTTTCTTT	CASSLLGLNTEAFF
-	TRBV20-1	TRBJ2-7	-	TGCAGTGCTCTTAGTGTTAGCGGTGGCTCCTACGAGCAGTACTTC	CSALSVSGGSYEQYF
TRBD2	TRBV7-9	TRBJ2-3	few	TGTGCCAGCAGCCTACCATACACTGGAGCGGGAGCGAGCACAGATACGCAGTATTTT	CASSLPYTGAGASTDTQYF
-	TRBV7-9	TRBJ1-2	-	TGTGCCAGCAGCGAGGGACGACACTATGGCTACACCTTC	CASSEGRHYGYTF
-	TRBV2	TRBJ1-2	many	TGTGCCAGCAGTGAATACTCAAACTATGGCTACACCTTC	CASSEYSNYGYTF
-	TRBV6-1	TRBJ2-7	few	TGTGCCAGCAGTGGGCGGCAGGGTGTCTACGAGCAGTACTTC	CASSGRQGVYEQYF
-	TRBV3-1	TRBJ2-4	-	TGTGCCAGCAGCCAAATCGCGGACATTCAGTACTTC	CASSQIADIQYF
TRBD1	TRBV5-1	TRBJ2-1	-	TGCGCCAGCAGCTCCCAACAGACAGGGGATGAGCAGTTCTTC	CASSSQQTGDEQFF
-	TRBV10-3	TRBJ1-5	few	TGTGCCATCAGTGAGCAGGGCCCGCGGGGCAATCAGCCCCAGCATTTT	CAISEQGPRGNQPQHF
TRBD1	TRBV20-1	TRBJ2-5	few	TGCAGTGCTAGAGGGAGACAGGGAAGGGAGACCCAGTACTTC	CSARGRQGRETQYF
-	TRBV20-1	TRBJ1-2	-	TGCAGTGCCTCCCTAGGTGGCTACACCTTC	CSASLGGYTF
-	TRBV7-2	TRBJ1-4	-	TGTGCCAGCAGCTTAGCGATAGGCACTAATGAAAAACTGTTTTTT	CASSLAIGTNEKLFF
TRBD2	TRBV20-1	TRBJ2-3	many	TGCAGTGCTACCGGGACTAGCGGGAGTTATACGCAGTATTTT	CSATGTSGSYTQYF
-	TRBV7-9	TRBJ2-1	many	TGTGCCAGCAGCGGACCCACACCGAGCTCCTACAATGAGCAGTTCTTC	CASSGPTPSSYNEQFF
-	TRBV6-1	TRBJ2-1	many	TGTGCCAGCAGTGCCTCGACTGTGAATGAGCAGTTCTTC	CASSASTVNEQFF
-	TRBV6-6	TRBJ2-7	-	TGTGCCAGCAGTTACTCCCCTCCCACGGGCGCTCTGCATTACGAGCAGTACTTC	CASSYSPPTGALHYEQYF
TRBD1	TRBV11-2	TRBJ2-2	few	TGTGCCAGCAGCCGACAGGGGCGTACCGGGGAGCTGTTTTTT	CASSRQGRTGELFF
-	TRBV5-1	TRBJ2-7	-	TGCGCCAGCAGCTTAAGTGTACAGGTCAGCTCCTACGAGCAGTACTTC	CASSLSVQVSSYEQYF
-	TRBV7-3	TRBJ1-6	-	TGTGCCAGCAGTGACAGTTATAATTCACCCCTCCACTTT	CASSDSYNSPLHF
TRBD2	TRBV18	TRBJ2-7	few	TGTGCCAGCTCACCCCAAAGGGAGGGTGAGCAGTACTTC	CASSPQREGEQYF
-	TRBV7-2	TRBJ2-7	few	TGTGCCAGCAGCAAGGGGGAGGGTTGGGGTGTCGAGCAGTACTTC	CASSKGEGWGVEQYF
-	TRBV29-1	TRBJ1-3	few	TGCAGCGTTACGGGGGACTCTGGAAACACCATATATTTT	CSVTGDSGNTIYF
-	TRBV12-3/TRBV12-4	TRBJ2-2	many	TGTGCCAGCAGTTTCGGCCTCACCGGGGAGCTGTTTTTT	CASSFGLTGELFF
-	TRBV27	TRBJ2-1	-	TGTGCCAGCAGTAGCGGAATTGCCAATGAGCAGTTCTTC	CASSSGIANEQFF